The entry that follows covers one T cell receptor beta chain sequence. This sample was included in a study of T cells expressing NK-cell markers. Background on the study: There were seven HCMV-seropositive donors and one seronegative donor among the eight sequenced.

This CDR3 has 14 amino acids. Germline loops: CDR1 SGHRS, CDR2 YFSETQ. TCRdb re-called the 5' RACE reads and gives one entry per CDR3 protein, without DNA. This table lists about 190,000 distinct CDR3 sequences. The rearrangement links TRBV5-1 to TRBJ1-4; TCRdb outputs TRBD1, but without DNA this stays unchecked. Sequenced material: blood T cells: a sorted CD56 or NKG2C T cell subset, CD4+ or CD8+ T cells, or bulk PBMC T cells (not recorded which). The sequence came from a man aged 18-70 years in good health. The CDR3 is CASSRDRKNEKLFF. Using reference TRBV5-1 and TRBJ1-4 for the parts outside the CDR3, the full variable domain is KAGVTQTPRYLIKTRGQQVTLSCSPISGHRSVSWYQQTPGQGLQFLFEYFSETQRNKGNFPGRFSGRQFSNSRSEMNVSTLELGDSALYLCASSRDRKNEKLFFGSGTQLSVL.